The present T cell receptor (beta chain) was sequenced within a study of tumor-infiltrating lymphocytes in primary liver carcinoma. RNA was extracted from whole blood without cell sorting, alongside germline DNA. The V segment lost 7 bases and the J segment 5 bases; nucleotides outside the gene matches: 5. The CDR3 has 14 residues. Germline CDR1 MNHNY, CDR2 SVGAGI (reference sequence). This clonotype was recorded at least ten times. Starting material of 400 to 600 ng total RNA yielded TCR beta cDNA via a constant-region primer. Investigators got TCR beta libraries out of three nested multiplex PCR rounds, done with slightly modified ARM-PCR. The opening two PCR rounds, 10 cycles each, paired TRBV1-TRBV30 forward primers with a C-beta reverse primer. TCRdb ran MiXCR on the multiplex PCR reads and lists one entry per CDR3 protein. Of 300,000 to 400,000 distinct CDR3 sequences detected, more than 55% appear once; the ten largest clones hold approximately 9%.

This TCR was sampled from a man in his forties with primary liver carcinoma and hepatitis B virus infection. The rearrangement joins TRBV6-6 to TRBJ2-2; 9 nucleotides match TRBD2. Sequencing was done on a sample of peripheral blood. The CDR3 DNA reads TGTGCCAGCAACGCGGGGGGGGCTACCGGGGAGCTGTTTTTT. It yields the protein CASNAGGATGELFF.